These 11 T cell receptor beta chains were all obtained from the same sample, sequenced in a study of blood T cell repertoires in COVID-19. Profiling relied on immunoSEQ multiplex PCR, and the TCRdb table lists in-frame clones only, not all of them. The sample carries 200,000 to 250,000 clones, 92% recorded once. The source material was peripheral blood. Every receptor here comes from a man aged 55-75 years with COVID-19, enrolled during active disease.

The chain carries TRBV12-3 or TRBV12-4 and TRBJ2-2, with D unresolved. This CDR3 is 13 amino acids long. Trimming took off 2 bases at V and 5 bases at J, with 6 bases between the two ends. CDR3 amino acids: CASSLSRTGELFF. The CDR3 DNA reads as TGTGCCAGCAGTTTAAGCCGAACCGGGGAGCTGTTTTTT.

The rearrangement joins TRBV6-2 or TRBV6-3 to TRBJ1-1; 10 bases are shared with TRBD1. V gave up 2 bases and J gave up 3 bases; unmatched junction bases: 12. The CDR3 extends over 18 amino acids. Germline V lookup: CDR1 MNHEY, CDR2 SVGEGT. The CDR3 bases are TGTGCCAGCAGTTACGGGACAGGGGTGGCAATTACGGACACTGAAGCTTTCTTT. Encoded protein: CASSYGTGVAITDTEAFF.

The V and J genes are TRBV9 and TRBJ2-3; D gene unclear. This CDR3 comprises 14 residues. Germline-derived CDR1 and CDR2 are SGDLS and YYNGEE. V lost 1 base and J lost 0, with 6 bases in between. DNA of the CDR3: TGTGCCAGCAGCGTATTATCCAGCACAGATACGCAGTATTTT. Amino acids: CASSVLSSTDTQYF.

In nucleotides, the CDR3 is TGTGCCAGCAGTGAATCGGGACAGCACTATGGCTACACCTTC. The encoded protein is CASSESGQHYGYTF. The V call is TRBV2, the J call TRBJ1-2, with 7 bases identical to TRBD1. Losses at the gene ends were 2 bases for V and 3 bases for J; bases not matched to a gene: 3. This CDR3 spans 14 amino acids. CDR1 is SNHLY, CDR2 FYNNEI, per germline.

The CDR3 DNA is TGTGCCAGCAGCCGACAGGGGACAGGAAACACCATATATTTT. Its protein product is CASSRQGTGNTIYF. V usage is TRBV6-6 and J usage is TRBJ1-3; 8 bases line up with TRBD1. The CDR3 has 14 amino acids. Germline CDR1 is MNHNY and CDR2 is SVGAGI (reference sequence). J gave up 4 bases and V 6 bases, and 5 bases lay outside the gene matches.

The rearrangement uses TRBV18 and TRBJ1-6, with D possibly matching TRBD1 (6 bases). The CDR3 consists of 15 residues. Deletions cut 3 bases from V and 5 bases from J, with 11 bases between. Germline CDR1 KGHSH, CDR2 LQKENI. The CDR3 is CASSPARGDNSPLHF. Written as DNA, the CDR3 is TGTGCCAGCTCACCTGCCAGGGGAGATAATTCACCCCTCCACTTT.

The chain has TRBV20-1 and TRBJ2-7, with D possibly being TRBD1 (5 bases). CDR3 length: 12 amino acids. Per germline, CDR1 DFQATT and CDR2 SNEGSKA (reference sequence). Trimming took off 3 bases at V and 2 bases at J, with 8 bases between the two ends. In DNA form, the CDR3 reads TGCAGTGCTAGTAAGGGGACCTACGAGCAGTACTTC. Translated, it gives CSASKGTYEQYF.

The chain has TRBV9 and TRBJ2-2; 10 bases match TRBD2. The germline gives CDR1 SGDLS, CDR2 YYNGEE. The CDR3 totals 16 residues. V dropped 0 bases and J dropped 7; count of bases not matched to a gene: 6. CDR3 residues: CASSVGPSGSVGELFF. The CDR3 DNA reads TGTGCCAGCAGCGTAGGTCCTAGCGGGAGTGTCGGGGAGCTGTTTTTT. Full variable domain (remainder filled in from reference TRBV9 and TRBJ2-2): DSGVTQTPKHLITATGQRVTLRCSPRSGDLSVYWYQQSLDQGLQFLIQYYNGEERAKGNILERFSAQQFPDLHSELNLSSLELGDSALYFCASSVGPSGSVGELFFGEGSRLTVL.

This clone occurred a few times. J is TRBJ1-6 and V is TRBV11-2; TRBD1 might be the D (6 bases). CDR1 and CDR2 from the germline V gene are SGHAT and FQNNGV. CDR3 length: 16 amino acids. V gave up 4 bases and J gave up 0 bases, with 10 bases separating them. The CDR3 sequence: CASSSQGSSYNSPLHF. CDR3 nucleotide sequence: TGTGCCAGCAGCTCCCAGGGGAGCTCCTATAATTCACCCCTCCACTTT.

This clone was detected only once. This chain links TRBV5-1 with TRBJ2-1, with 9 bases aligning to TRBD1. V was pared by 7 bases and J by 2 bases, with 7 bases of the junction left unmatched. Germline values: CDR1 SGHRS, CDR2 YFSETQ. This CDR3 contains 15 residues. CDR3 sequence reads: CASRPGQGTYNEQFF. The CDR3 DNA reads as TGCGCCAGCCGACCCGGACAGGGGACCTACAATGAGCAGTTCTTC.

The V call is TRBV18, the J call TRBJ1-5; the D gene is possibly TRBD1 (5 bases). The CDR3 has 16 residues. The V gene's germline CDR1 is KGHSH and CDR2 LQKENI. Trimming left V 3 bases short and J 0 bases short, with 12 bases between. DNA of the CDR3: TGTGCCAGCTCACCCTCCACAGGAATTAGCAATCAGCCCCAGCATTTT. Translated, it gives CASSPSTGISNQPQHF.